This T cell receptor (beta chain) was sequenced in a study of control samples from healthy donors and cancer patients. Profiling relied on immunoSEQ multiplex PCR, and the TCRdb table lists in-frame clones only, not all of them. The table records around 130,000 clones, roughly 88% of them present only once. This CDR3 contains 15 residues. Deletions cut 4 bases from V and 2 bases from J, with 16 bases between. Germline V gene lookup returns CDR1 SGHTS and CDR2 YDEGEE. The sequencing input was blood. The V gene is TRBV5-8, the J gene TRBJ2-7; D possibly corresponds to TRBD2 (6 bases). This receptor was identified in a man between 45 and 60 years old in good health. DNA for the CDR3: TGTGCCAGCAGCCCGGGCGGGACCGTCCCCTACGAGCAGTACTTC. It is translated as CASSPGGTVPYEQYF.